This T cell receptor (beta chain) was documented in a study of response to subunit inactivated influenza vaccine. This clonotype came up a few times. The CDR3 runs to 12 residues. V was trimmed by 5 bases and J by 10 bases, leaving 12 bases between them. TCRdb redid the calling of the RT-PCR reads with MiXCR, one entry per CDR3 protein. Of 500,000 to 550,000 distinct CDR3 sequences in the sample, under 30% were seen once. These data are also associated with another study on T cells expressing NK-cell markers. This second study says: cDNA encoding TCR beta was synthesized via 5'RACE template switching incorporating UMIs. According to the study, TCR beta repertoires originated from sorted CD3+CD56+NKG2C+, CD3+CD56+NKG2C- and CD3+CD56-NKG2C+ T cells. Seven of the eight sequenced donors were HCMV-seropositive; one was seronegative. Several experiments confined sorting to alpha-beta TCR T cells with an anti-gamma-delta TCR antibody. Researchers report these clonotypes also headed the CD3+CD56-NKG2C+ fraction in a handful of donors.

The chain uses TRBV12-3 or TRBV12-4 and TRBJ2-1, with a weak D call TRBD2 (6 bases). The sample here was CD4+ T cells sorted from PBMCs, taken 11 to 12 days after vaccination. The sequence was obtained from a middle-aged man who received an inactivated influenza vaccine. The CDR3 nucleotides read TGTGCCAGCAGTACAAGGGGAGGAGAGCAGTTCTTC. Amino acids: CASSTRGGEQFF.